The 17 T cell receptor beta chains in this list originate from one sample, sequenced in a study of PD-1 blockade in classical Hodgkin lymphoma. Some clones are missing from TCRdb's copy, which holds only in-frame ones; the method was immunoSEQ multiplex PCR. The profile shows approximately 61,000 clones, 70% to 90% of them singletons. The sample's time point: cycle 4 day 1 (C4D1), after less than 7 weeks of nivolumab. Brentuximab vedotin exposure varied, and every patient relapsed after autologous stem cell transplantation. Sequenced material: peripheral blood mononuclear cells (PBMCs), taken before the fourth cycle of nivolumab. The receptors derive from a human donor with classical Hodgkin lymphoma.

This clone was seen a single time. The rearrangement links TRBV4-2 to TRBJ2-5; 12 bases line up with TRBD2. With V trimmed by 2 bases and J by 5 bases, 6 bases remained unmatched. The germline V gene has CDR1 LGHNA and CDR2 YNFKEQ. The CDR3 is 16 residues long. The CDR3 DNA follows: TGTGCCAGCAGCCAAAGGACTAGCGGGGTTGGGGAGACCCAGTACTTC. Translating it yields CASSQRTSGVGETQYF.

This sequence joins TRBV28 and TRBJ2-7, with D uncertain. Germline V CDR1 and CDR2: MDHEN, SYDVKM. Trimming took 6 bases from V and 6 from J, leaving 9 bases between them. This CDR3 is 11 amino acids long. The CDR3 here is CASRLRAEQYF. The CDR3 DNA is TGTGCCAGCAGACTCCGGGCCGAGCAGTACTTC.

The chain recombines TRBV6-6 with TRBJ1-1, with 7 bases aligning to TRBD1. CDR1 is MNHNY and CDR2 is SVGAGI in the germline V gene (reference sequence). The junction had 8 bases not matched to a gene; V was cut back by 10 bases and J by 3 bases. The CDR3 loop spans 13 amino acids. CDR3 in amino acids: CATTGQGDTEAFF. In DNA, the CDR3 is TGTGCCACGACTGGGCAGGGGGACACTGAAGCTTTCTTT.

The chain combines TRBV5-1 with TRBJ2-1, with D possibly being TRBD1 (6 bases). The CDR3 has 16 amino acids. Deletions cut 0 bases from V and 6 bases from J, with 16 bases between. Germline CDR1 is SGHRS and CDR2 is YFSETQ. CDR3 sequence reads: CASSLVGAGVVNEQFF. The CDR3 nucleotides are TGCGCCAGCAGCTTGGTAGGTGCAGGGGTAGTCAATGAGCAGTTCTTC.

V is TRBV6-1 and J is TRBJ2-7; D is possibly TRBD1 (6 bases). V gave up 7 bases and J gave up 6 bases, with 16 bases separating them. This CDR3 comprises 13 residues. In germline, CDR1 is MNHNS, CDR2 SASEGT. CDR3 region: CASTRVWGREQYF. DNA of the CDR3: TGTGCCAGCACCCGGGTGTGGGGGCGCGAGCAGTACTTC.

This sequence joins TRBV9 and TRBJ1-6, with D tentatively TRBD1 (6 bases). Germline CDR1 and CDR2: SGDLS and YYNGEE. The V end was cut by 0 bases, the J end by 6 bases, with 10 bases between. The length of the CDR3 is 15 residues. The CDR3 nucleotides read TGTGCCAGCAGCGTAGCTGGCAGGGGTAATTCACCCCTCCACTTT. It specifies CASSVAGRGNSPLHF.

The chain employs TRBV7-9 and TRBJ1-5; perhaps TRBD1 as D (6 bases). From germline, CDR1 is SEHNR and CDR2 FQNEAQ (reference sequence). V shed 6 bases and J shed 1 base, with 16 bases lying between them. This CDR3 has 16 amino acids. The CDR3 nucleotides read TGTGCCAGCAGTCAACAGGGAGACGTAAGCAATCAGCCCCAGCATTTT. This gives the protein CASSQQGDVSNQPQHF.

The chain is built from TRBV5-1 and TRBJ1-2; TRBD1 aligns across 8 bases. The germline CDR1 and CDR2 sequences are SGHRS and YFSETQ. CDR3 size: 16 residues. Losses at the gene ends were 0 bases for V and 0 bases for J; bases not matched to a gene: 4. CDR3 DNA: TGCGCCAGCAGCTTGGGCCAGGGGGCGCCTAACTATGGCTACACCTTC. Its translation is CASSLGQGAPNYGYTF.

The count of this clone is one. The chain uses TRBV5-1 and TRBJ2-3; 10 positions match TRBD2. The CDR3 covers 14 residues. Germline CDR1 SGHRS, CDR2 YFSETQ. V lost 7 bases and J lost 2; bases outside the gene matches: 4. CDR3 in amino acids: CASFLAGVTDTQYF. The CDR3 bases are TGCGCCAGCTTTCTAGCGGGGGTCACAGATACGCAGTATTTT.

The sample holds one count of this clone. The chain has TRBV6-5 and TRBJ2-2; D call uncertain. Germline loops: CDR1 MNHEY, CDR2 SVGAGI. V lost 2 bases and J 4 bases, leaving 2 bases between the germline ends. The CDR3 has 12 residues. The CDR3 loop reads CASSYRTGELFF. The CDR3 region has the DNA TGTGCCAGCAGTTACCGCACCGGGGAGCTGTTTTTT.

The chain links TRBV6-5 to TRBJ1-2; 8 bases fit TRBD1. The CDR3 is 14 amino acids. V was pared by 0 bases and J by 5 bases, with 2 bases of the junction left unmatched. Germline V gives CDR1 MNHEY, CDR2 SVGAGI. The CDR3 DNA sequence: TGTGCCAGCAGTTACTCGAGACAGGGGTATGGCTACACCTTC. It specifies CASSYSRQGYGYTF.

V is TRBV14 and J is TRBJ2-5; TRBD2 matches 9 bases. The CDR3 covers 15 residues. V dropped 1 base and J dropped 4; count of bases not matched to a gene: 4. The germline CDR1 and CDR2 sequences are SGHDN and FVKESK. The CDR3 loop reads CASSQGISGGETQYF. CDR3 bases: TGTGCCAGCAGCCAAGGAATTAGCGGGGGAGAGACCCAGTACTTC. The full variable domain, its missing parts supplied by reference TRBV14 and TRBJ2-5, is EAGVTQFPSHSVIEKGQTVTLRCDPISGHDNLYWYRRVMGKEIKFLLHFVKESKQDESGMPNNRFLAERTGGTYSTLKVQPAELEDSGVYFCASSQGISGGETQYFGPGTRLLVL.

This chain joins TRBV19 and TRBJ2-5; 8 bases fit TRBD1. The CDR3 spans 13 residues. Per germline, CDR1 LNHDA and CDR2 SQIVND (reference sequence). The V and J ends lost 6 bases and 9 bases, in that order; junction bases with no gene match: 9. As DNA, the CDR3 is TGTGCCAGTAGAAAGGACAGGGACGGACCCCAGTACTTC. This encodes CASRKDRDGPQYF.

Details on this clone: Sequence at one end of the junction differs from germline and may be a read error. The V call is TRBV6-5, the J call TRBJ2-2; the D gene is possibly TRBD1 (6 bases). The germline gives CDR1 MNHEY, CDR2 SVGAGI. This CDR3 spans 14 amino acids. For the CDR3, the DNA is TGTGCCAGCAGTAACTCAGGGGAATCCGGGGAGCTGTTTTTT. Protein product: CASSNSGESGELFF.

The gene calls are TRBV27 and TRBJ2-7; 11 nucleotides match TRBD1. V was pared by 1 base and J by 7 bases, with 6 bases of the junction left unmatched. The CDR3 loop spans 15 amino acids. Germline V gene sequence: CDR1 MNHEY, CDR2 SMNVEV (reference sequence). The chain's CDR3 is CASSLYGTGGREQYF. The CDR3 bases are TGTGCCAGCAGTTTATATGGGACAGGGGGTCGTGAGCAGTACTTC.

This clone was detected only once. The chain employs TRBV7-9 and TRBJ1-3; D may be TRBD1 (5 bases). The CDR3 has 13 amino acids. Germline V gene sequence: CDR1 SEHNR, CDR2 FQNEAQ (reference sequence). V lost 3 bases and J lost 4, with 7 bases in between. The CDR3 DNA follows: TGTGCCAGCAGCTTGGACACGGGAAACACCATATATTTT. Its translation: CASSLDTGNTIYF.

The J gene is TRBJ1-5, the V gene TRBV5-5; D possibly corresponds to TRBD1 (5 bases). Germline V gives CDR1 SGHKS, CDR2 YYEKEE (reference sequence). V lost 7 bases, J lost 0 bases, and 11 bases lay in between. This CDR3 spans 14 amino acids. The CDR3 region has the DNA TGTGCCAGCTCTACGGGGGATAGCAATCAGCCCCAGCATTTT. Translation: CASSTGDSNQPQHF.